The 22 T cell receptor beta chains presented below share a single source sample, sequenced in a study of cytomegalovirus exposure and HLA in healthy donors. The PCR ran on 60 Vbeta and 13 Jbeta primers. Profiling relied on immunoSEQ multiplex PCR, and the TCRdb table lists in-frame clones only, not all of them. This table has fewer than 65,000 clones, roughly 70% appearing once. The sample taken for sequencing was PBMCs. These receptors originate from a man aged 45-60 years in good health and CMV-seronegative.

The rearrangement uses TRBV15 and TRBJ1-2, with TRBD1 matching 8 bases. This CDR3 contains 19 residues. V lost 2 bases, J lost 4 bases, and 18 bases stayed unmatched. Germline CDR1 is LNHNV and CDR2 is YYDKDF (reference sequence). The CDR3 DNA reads TGTGCCACCAGCAGATACTTCGGGGACAGGCTAGAGGACCTCTATGGCTACACCTTC. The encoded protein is CATSRYFGDRLEDLYGYTF.

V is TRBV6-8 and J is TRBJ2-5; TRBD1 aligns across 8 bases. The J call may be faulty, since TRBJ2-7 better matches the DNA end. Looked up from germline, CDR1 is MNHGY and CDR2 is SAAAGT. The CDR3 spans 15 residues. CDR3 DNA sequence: TGTGCCAGACCTCCCACGTGGGCAGGGGGCCACGAGCAGTACTTC. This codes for CARPPTWAGGHEQYF.

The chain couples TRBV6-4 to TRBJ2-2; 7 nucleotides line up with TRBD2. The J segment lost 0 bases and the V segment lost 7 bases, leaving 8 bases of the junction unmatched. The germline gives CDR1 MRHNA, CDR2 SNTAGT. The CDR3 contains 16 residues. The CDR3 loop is CASKRGGGANTGELFF. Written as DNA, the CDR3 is TGTGCCAGCAAAAGAGGTGGGGGGGCGAACACCGGGGAGCTGTTTTTT.

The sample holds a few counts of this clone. CDR3 coding DNA: TGTGCCAGCAGAGCGGGACAGGGTGCCTACGAGCAGTACTTC. It specifies CASRAGQGAYEQYF. The chain couples TRBV6-6 to TRBJ2-7; TRBD1 matches 9 bases. Looked up from germline, CDR1 is MNHNY and CDR2 is SVGAGI (reference sequence). The CDR3 spans 14 residues. V trimming: 6 bases; J trimming: 2 bases; junction bases outside the gene matches: 5.

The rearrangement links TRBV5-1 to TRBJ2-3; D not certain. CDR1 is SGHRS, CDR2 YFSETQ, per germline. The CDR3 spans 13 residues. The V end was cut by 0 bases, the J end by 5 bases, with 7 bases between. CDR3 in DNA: TGCGCCAGCAGCTTGGCTGCTAAAGATACGCAGTATTTT. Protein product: CASSLAAKDTQYF.

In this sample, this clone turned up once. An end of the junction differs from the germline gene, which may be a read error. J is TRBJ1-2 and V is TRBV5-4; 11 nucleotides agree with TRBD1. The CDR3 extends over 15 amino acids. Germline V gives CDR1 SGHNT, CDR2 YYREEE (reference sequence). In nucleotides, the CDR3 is TGTGCCAGCAGCTGGACAGGGGGCGCTTACTATGGTTACACCTTC. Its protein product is CASSWTGGAYYGYTF.

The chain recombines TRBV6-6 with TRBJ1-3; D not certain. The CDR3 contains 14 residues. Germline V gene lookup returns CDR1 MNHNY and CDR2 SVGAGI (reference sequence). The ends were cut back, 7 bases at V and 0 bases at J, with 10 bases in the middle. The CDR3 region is CASTLEPSGNTIYF. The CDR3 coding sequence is TGTGCCAGCACCTTAGAGCCCTCTGGAAACACCATATATTTT.

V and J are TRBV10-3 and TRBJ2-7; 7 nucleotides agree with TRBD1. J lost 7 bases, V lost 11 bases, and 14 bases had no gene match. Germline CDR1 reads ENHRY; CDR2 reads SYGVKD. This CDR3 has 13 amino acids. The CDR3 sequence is CACQGDDAREQYF. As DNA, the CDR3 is TGTGCCTGTCAGGGGGACGACGCTCGGGAGCAGTACTTC.

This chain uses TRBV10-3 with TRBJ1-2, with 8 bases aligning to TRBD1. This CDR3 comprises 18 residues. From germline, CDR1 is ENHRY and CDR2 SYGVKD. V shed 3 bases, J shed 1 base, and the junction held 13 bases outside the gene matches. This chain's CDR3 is CAISDKSGQVRFNYGYTF. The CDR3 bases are TGTGCCATCAGTGACAAGTCGGGACAGGTCCGCTTTAACTATGGCTACACCTTC.

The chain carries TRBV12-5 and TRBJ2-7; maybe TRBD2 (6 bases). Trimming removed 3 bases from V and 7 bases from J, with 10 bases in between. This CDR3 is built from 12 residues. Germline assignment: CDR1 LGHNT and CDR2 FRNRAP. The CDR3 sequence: CASGLGRREQYF. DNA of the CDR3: TGTGCTAGTGGTTTAGGGAGGCGGGAGCAGTACTTC.

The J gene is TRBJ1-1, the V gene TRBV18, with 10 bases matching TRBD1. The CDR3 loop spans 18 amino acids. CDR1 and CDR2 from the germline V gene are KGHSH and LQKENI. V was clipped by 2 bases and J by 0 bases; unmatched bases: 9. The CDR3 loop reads CASSPNLRDRGLNTEAFF. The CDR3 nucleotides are TGTGCCAGCTCACCAAACCTCCGGGACAGGGGCTTGAACACTGAAGCTTTCTTT.

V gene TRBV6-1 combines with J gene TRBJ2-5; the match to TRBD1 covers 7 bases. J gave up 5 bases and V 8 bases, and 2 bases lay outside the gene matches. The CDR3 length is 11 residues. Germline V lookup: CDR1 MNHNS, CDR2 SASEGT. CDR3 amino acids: CASGQVETQYF. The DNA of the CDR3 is TGTGCCAGCGGACAGGTGGAGACCCAGTACTTC.

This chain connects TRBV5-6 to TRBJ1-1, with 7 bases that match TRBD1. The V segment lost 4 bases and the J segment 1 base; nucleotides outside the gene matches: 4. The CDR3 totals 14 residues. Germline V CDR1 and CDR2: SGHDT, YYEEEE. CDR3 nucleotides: TGTGCCAGCAGCAAAGGGACAGCGAACACTGAAGCTTTCTTT. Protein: CASSKGTANTEAFF. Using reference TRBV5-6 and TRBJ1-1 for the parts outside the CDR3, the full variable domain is DAGVTQSPTHLIKTRGQQVTLRCSPKSGHDTVSWYQQALGQGPQFIFQYYEEEERQRGNFPDRFSGHQFPNYSSELNVNALLLGDSALYLCASSKGTANTEAFFGQGTRLTVV.

The CDR3 DNA reads TGTGCCACCAGGACAGGGTTTATAGATACGCAGTATTTT. Translating it yields CATRTGFIDTQYF. The rearrangement joins TRBV27 to TRBJ2-3; 8 nucleotides agree with TRBD1. Germline V CDR1 and CDR2: MNHEY, SMNVEV (reference sequence). The CDR3 length is 13 residues. With 10 bases clipped from V and 5 bases from J, the junction kept 8 bases outside the gene matches.

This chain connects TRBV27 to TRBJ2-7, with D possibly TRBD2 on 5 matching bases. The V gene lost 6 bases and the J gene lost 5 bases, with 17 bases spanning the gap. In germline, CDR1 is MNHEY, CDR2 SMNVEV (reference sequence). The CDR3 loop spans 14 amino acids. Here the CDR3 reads CASRVQRVGHEQYF. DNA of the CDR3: TGTGCCAGCAGGGTCCAGAGGGTTGGACACGAGCAGTACTTC.

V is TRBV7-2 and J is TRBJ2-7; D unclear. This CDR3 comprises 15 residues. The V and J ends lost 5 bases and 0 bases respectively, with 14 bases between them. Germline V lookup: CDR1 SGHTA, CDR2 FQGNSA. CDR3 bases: TGTGCCAGCAGCCCCCCCGGTCTTAGCTCCTACGAGCAGTACTTC. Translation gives CASSPPGLSSYEQYF.

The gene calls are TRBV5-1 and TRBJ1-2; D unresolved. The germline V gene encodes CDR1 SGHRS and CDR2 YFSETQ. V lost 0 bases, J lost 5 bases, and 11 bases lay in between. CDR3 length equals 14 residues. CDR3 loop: CASSLGGEGYGYTF. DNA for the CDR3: TGCGCCAGCAGCTTGGGAGGAGAGGGATATGGCTACACCTTC.

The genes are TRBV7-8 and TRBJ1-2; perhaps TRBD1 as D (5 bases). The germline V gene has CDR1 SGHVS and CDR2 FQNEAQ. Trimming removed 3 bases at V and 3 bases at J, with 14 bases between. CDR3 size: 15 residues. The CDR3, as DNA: TGTGCCAGCAGCTTGCGGGACGGGGGGTACTATGGCTACACCTTC. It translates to CASSLRDGGYYGYTF.

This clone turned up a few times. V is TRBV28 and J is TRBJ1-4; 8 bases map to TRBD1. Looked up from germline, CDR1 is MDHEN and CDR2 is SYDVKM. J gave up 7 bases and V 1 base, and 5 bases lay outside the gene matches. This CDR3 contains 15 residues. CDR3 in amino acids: CASSLSGGGGEKLFF. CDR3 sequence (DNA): TGTGCCAGCAGTTTATCAGGGGGCGGCGGTGAAAAACTGTTTTTT.

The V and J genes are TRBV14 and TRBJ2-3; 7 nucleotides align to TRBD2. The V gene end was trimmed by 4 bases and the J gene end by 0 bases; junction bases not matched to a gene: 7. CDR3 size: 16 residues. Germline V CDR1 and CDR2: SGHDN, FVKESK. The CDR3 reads CASSLRLATSTDTQYF. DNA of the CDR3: TGTGCCAGCAGCCTTCGACTAGCCACCAGCACAGATACGCAGTATTTT.

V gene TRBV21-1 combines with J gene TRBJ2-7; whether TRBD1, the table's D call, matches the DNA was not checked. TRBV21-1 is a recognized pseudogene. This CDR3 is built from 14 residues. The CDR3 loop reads CARCRSRGPYEQYF. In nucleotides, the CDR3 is TGTGCCAGATGCAGGTCCAGGGGACCCTACGAGCAGTACTTC.

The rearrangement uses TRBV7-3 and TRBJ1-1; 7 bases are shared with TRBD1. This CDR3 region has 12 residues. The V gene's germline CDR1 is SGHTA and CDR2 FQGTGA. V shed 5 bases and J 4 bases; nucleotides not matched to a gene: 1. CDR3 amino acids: CASSQGGTEAFF. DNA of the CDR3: TGTGCCAGCAGCCAGGGGGGCACTGAAGCTTTCTTT.